This paragraph covers one T cell receptor beta chain sequence. Its antigen is currently unknown. This record belongs to a study of graft-versus-host responses after intestinal transplantation. Background on the study: In this cohort, recipients had multivisceral, liver-intestinal, or isolated intestinal transplants. Following induction with anti-thymocyte globulin, all recipients were given tacrolimus and steroids for two to three years. Study results and limitations: Declining HvG levels early post-transplant were linked to peak circulating GvH clone levels.

V was clipped by 1 base and J by 7 bases, with 4 bases between them. This CDR3 has 11 residues. Germline loops: CDR1 MNHEY, CDR2 SVGAGI. TCRdb's copy holds only in-frame clones and misses some; the assay was immunoSEQ multiplex PCR. The data hold over 100,000 clones, with approximately 95% observed a single time. V is TRBV6-5 and J is TRBJ1-2, with D hard to call. This clonotype was sampled from a human donor who received an intestinal transplant. Material: unstimulated CD8+ T cells sorted from spleen or lymph node cells, obtained before intestinal transplant. CDR3 nucleotides: TGTGCCAGCAGTTACTGGGGTGGCTACACCTTC. This translates into CASSYWGGYTF.